The entry below describes one TCR beta chain. There are 15 residues in the CDR3. The V gene's germline CDR1 is LGHDT and CDR2 YNNKEL (reference sequence). V gave up 0 bases and J gave up 4 bases, with 12 bases separating them. TCRdb used MiXCR to reprocess the 5' RACE reads, holding one entry per CDR3 protein. The data contain around 46,000 distinct CDR3 sequences, 4% to 5.5% of them singletons. The sample is drawn from a study of neurological immune-mediated disorders. The clonotype originates from an older woman with multiple sclerosis. The source material was PBMCs. The chain recombines TRBV3-1 with TRBJ2-5; TRBD2 might be the D (6 bases). In DNA, the CDR3 is TGTGCCAGCAGCCAAGACAAAGGAGCGGGAGAGACCCAGTACTTC. Translation gives CASSQDKGAGETQYF.